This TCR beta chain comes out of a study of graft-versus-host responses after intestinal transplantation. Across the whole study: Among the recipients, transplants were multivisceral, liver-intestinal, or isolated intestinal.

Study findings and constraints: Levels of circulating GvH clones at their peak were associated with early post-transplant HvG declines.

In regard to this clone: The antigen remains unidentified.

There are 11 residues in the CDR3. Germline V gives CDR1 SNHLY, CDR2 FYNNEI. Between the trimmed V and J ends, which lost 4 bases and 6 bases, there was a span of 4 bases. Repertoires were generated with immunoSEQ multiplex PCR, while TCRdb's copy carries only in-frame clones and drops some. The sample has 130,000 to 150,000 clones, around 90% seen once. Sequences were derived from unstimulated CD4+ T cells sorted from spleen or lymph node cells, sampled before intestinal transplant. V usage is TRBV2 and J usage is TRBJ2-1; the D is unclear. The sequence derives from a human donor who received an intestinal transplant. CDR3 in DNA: TGTGCCAGCAGTGTCGTCAATGAGCAGTTCTTC. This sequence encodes CASSVVNEQFF.